The 8 T cell receptor beta chains given below trace back to one sample, sequenced in a study of blood T cell repertoires in COVID-19. Some clones are missing from TCRdb's copy, which holds only in-frame ones; the method was immunoSEQ multiplex PCR. Among about 76,000 clones, around 80% were seen once, and the ten largest hold roughly 18%. Sequencing input: peripheral blood. These receptors all come from a woman in her sixties or seventies with acute or convalescent COVID-19.

V is TRBV5-4 and J is TRBJ2-5, with D maybe TRBD1 (6 bases). The CDR3 contains 15 residues. Between the trimmed V and J ends, which lost 1 base and 2 bases, there was a span of 12 bases. Germline-derived CDR1 and CDR2 are SGHNT and YYREEE (reference sequence). The CDR3 coding sequence is TGTGCCAGCAGCTTGTTTCAGGGGCGACAAGAGACCCAGTACTTC. As protein: CASSLFQGRQETQYF.

This clone is a singleton in its sample. V gene TRBV9 combines with J gene TRBJ2-3; 14 bases are shared with TRBD2. The CDR3 is 17 amino acids. The germline gives CDR1 SGDLS, CDR2 YYNGEE. J was trimmed by 2 bases and V by 3 bases; bases with no gene match: 5. The CDR3 sequence is CASSGGTSGSLTDTQYF. CDR3 nucleotides: TGTGCCAGCAGCGGAGGGACTAGCGGGAGCCTCACAGATACGCAGTATTTT.

This clone came up a few times. The chain uses TRBV10-3 and TRBJ1-1; no reliable D call. Per the germline V gene, CDR1 is ENHRY and CDR2 is SYGVKD. The CDR3 sequence is 13 residues long. The V end lost 10 bases, the J end lost 2 bases, and 14 bases lay between the germline ends. The CDR3 loop reads CATTRTLNTEAFF. The CDR3, as DNA: TGTGCCACCACGCGGACTTTAAACACTGAAGCTTTCTTT.

V usage is TRBV19 and J usage is TRBJ1-4, with no clear D. Germline values: CDR1 LNHDA, CDR2 SQIVND (reference sequence). V lost 3 bases, J lost 11 bases, and 13 bases lay in between. The CDR3 totals 13 residues. CDR3 protein: CASSIDGRGKLFF. CDR3 in DNA: TGTGCCAGTAGTATTGACGGCCGAGGGAAACTGTTTTTT.

This chain links TRBV19 with TRBJ2-7; possibly TRBD1 for D (6 bases). CDR1 LNHDA and CDR2 SQIVND come from the germline V gene (reference sequence). Trimming shortened V by 3 bases and J by 3 bases, and 9 bases separated the two germline ends. The CDR3 covers 13 residues. DNA of the CDR3: TGTGCCAGTAGTATTGGACAGCTCTACGAGCAGTACTTC. The encoded protein is CASSIGQLYEQYF.

The V call is TRBV6-2 or TRBV6-3, the J call TRBJ2-3; D is undetermined. CDR1 and CDR2 from the germline V gene are MNHEY and SVGEGT. The CDR3 is made up of 12 amino acids. With 2 bases removed from V and 6 bases from J, the gap between germline ends came to 6 bases. Here the CDR3 DNA reads TGTGCCAGCAGTTACCCGTCTGATACGCAGTATTTT. Residues: CASSYPSDTQYF.

The chain is built from TRBV30 and TRBJ1-5; tentative D call: TRBD1 (5 bases). From germline, CDR1 is GTSNPN and CDR2 SVGIG (reference sequence). The CDR3 consists of 13 residues. The V end lost 0 bases, the J end lost 6 bases, and 9 bases lay between the germline ends. Here the CDR3 DNA reads TGTGCCTGGAGTGTCCAGGGCAGTCAGCCCCAGCATTTT. Translating gives CAWSVQGSQPQHF. Full variable domain (outside the CDR3, taken from reference TRBV30 and TRBJ1-5): SQTIHQWPATLVQPVGSPLSLECTVEGTSNPNLYWYRQAAGRGLQLLFYSVGIGQISSEVPQNLSASRPQDRQFILSSKKLLLSDSGFYLCAWSVQGSQPQHFGDGTRLSIL.

The chain couples TRBV5-1 to TRBJ1-2, with D possibly being TRBD1 (5 bases). Germline V CDR1 and CDR2: SGHRS, YFSETQ. The CDR3 is 16 amino acids. The V and J ends lost 1 base and 4 bases respectively, with 17 bases between them. For the CDR3, the DNA is TGCGCCAGCAGCTTGAATGGTGCAGGGATATCCTATGGCTACACCTTC. Its protein product is CASSLNGAGISYGYTF. Using reference TRBV5-1 and TRBJ1-2 for the parts outside the CDR3, the full variable domain is KAGVTQTPRYLIKTRGQQVTLSCSPISGHRSVSWYQQTPGQGLQFLFEYFSETQRNKGNFPGRFSGRQFSNSRSEMNVSTLELGDSALYLCASSLNGAGISYGYTFGSGTRLTVV.